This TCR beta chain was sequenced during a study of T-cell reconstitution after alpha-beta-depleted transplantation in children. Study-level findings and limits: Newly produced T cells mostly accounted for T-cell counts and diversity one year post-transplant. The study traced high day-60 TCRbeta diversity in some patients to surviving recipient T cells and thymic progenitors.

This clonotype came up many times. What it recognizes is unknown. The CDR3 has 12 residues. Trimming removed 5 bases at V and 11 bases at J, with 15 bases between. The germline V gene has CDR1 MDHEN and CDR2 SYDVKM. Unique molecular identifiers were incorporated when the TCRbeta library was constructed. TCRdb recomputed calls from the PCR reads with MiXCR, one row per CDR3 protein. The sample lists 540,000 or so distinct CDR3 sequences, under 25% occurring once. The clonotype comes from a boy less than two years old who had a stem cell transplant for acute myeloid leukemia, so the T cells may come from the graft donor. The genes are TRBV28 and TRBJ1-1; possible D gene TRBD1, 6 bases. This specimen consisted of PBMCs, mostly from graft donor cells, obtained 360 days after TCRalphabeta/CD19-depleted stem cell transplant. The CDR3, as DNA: TGTGCCAGCAGTAATGCGGGGGCGGCTGCTTTCTTT. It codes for CASSNAGAAAFF.